One and the same sample provided the 31 T cell receptor beta chains below, sequenced in a study of blood T cell repertoires in COVID-19. The assay was immunoSEQ multiplex PCR, and TCRdb's table has in-frame clones only and misses some. The table records approximately 67,000 clones, 85% to 90% of them present only once. The sequencing sample was made of peripheral blood. These receptors were collected from a man aged 50-59 years with active COVID-19.

The chain combines TRBV7-2 with TRBJ1-2; 8 nucleotides match TRBD1. CDR3 length equals 17 residues. Germline V CDR1 and CDR2: SGHTA, FQGNSA. Germline trimming cut 0 bases from V and 3 bases from J; bases unmatched to any gene: 9. The CDR3 region has the DNA TGTGCCAGCAGCTTAGCAACCAGACAGGGGACGGACTATGGCTACACCTTC. This translates into CASSLATRQGTDYGYTF.

J is TRBJ1-1 and V is TRBV6-2 or TRBV6-3, with 10 bases identical to TRBD1. V dropped 4 bases and J dropped 3; count of bases not matched to a gene: 5. This CDR3 spans 15 amino acids. Looked up from germline, CDR1 is MNHEY and CDR2 is SVGEGT. CDR3 sequence (DNA): TGTGCCAGCAGTTGGGGGACAGGGGTGGACACTGAAGCTTTCTTT. Amino acids: CASSWGTGVDTEAFF.

The CDR3 region is CASSVDRAGGYTF. In DNA form, the CDR3 reads TGTGCCAGCAGCGTGGACAGGGCGGGAGGCTACACCTTC. The J gene is TRBJ1-2, the V gene TRBV6-5; 8 bases are shared with TRBD1. Germline CDR1 and CDR2: MNHEY and SVGAGI. The CDR3 has 13 amino acids. V was pared by 6 bases and J by 8 bases, with 8 bases of the junction left unmatched.

This chain links TRBV15 with TRBJ1-3, with no clear D. The CDR3 has 16 residues. The germline V and J ends were trimmed by 0 bases and 3 bases, with 12 bases remaining between them. Germline V gene lookup returns CDR1 LNHNV and CDR2 YYDKDF (reference sequence). The CDR3 DNA follows: TGTGCCACCAGCAGAGATCATCCGGGAAATGGAAACACCATATATTTT. It is translated as CATSRDHPGNGNTIYF.

CDR3 loop: CASRSPQGAKETEAFF. In DNA, the CDR3 is TGTGCCAGCAGGTCCCCACAGGGGGCTAAAGAAACTGAAGCTTTCTTT. The rearrangement links TRBV6-6 to TRBJ1-1, with 9 positions matching TRBD1. The V and J ends lost 6 bases and 5 bases, in that order; junction bases with no gene match: 13. Germline V gene sequence: CDR1 MNHNY, CDR2 SVGAGI (reference sequence). The CDR3 loop spans 16 amino acids.

This clone was seen only a few times. This chain links TRBV6-2 or TRBV6-3 with TRBJ1-2; D not certain. V lost 2 bases to trimming and J lost 3 bases, with 10 bases between them. The germline gives CDR1 MNHEY, CDR2 SVGEGT. This CDR3 is built from 14 residues. The chain's CDR3 is CASSYPGRDYGYTF. DNA for the CDR3: TGTGCCAGCAGTTACCCGGGGAGGGACTATGGCTACACCTTC.

The gene calls are TRBV19 and TRBJ1-2, with D hard to call. V lost 3 bases, J lost 3 bases, and 11 bases lay in between. Germline assignment: CDR1 LNHDA and CDR2 SQIVND (reference sequence). CDR3 size: 14 residues. CDR3 bases: TGTGCCAGTAGTATCGACGGGGAAGACTATGGCTACACCTTC. It is translated as CASSIDGEDYGYTF.

The V and J genes are TRBV7-2 and TRBJ1-5; D may be TRBD1 (5 bases). CDR1 SGHTA and CDR2 FQGNSA come from the germline V gene. The length of the CDR3 is 14 residues. Trimming removed 5 bases from V and 6 bases from J, with 14 bases in between. The CDR3 sequence: CASSHGGFGQPQHF. In nucleotides, the CDR3 is TGTGCCAGCAGCCATGGGGGGTTCGGTCAGCCCCAGCATTTT.

The chain has TRBV9 and TRBJ2-3, with D perhaps matching TRBD1 (5 bases). This CDR3 has 14 residues. Trimming left V 0 bases short and J 5 bases short, with 10 bases between. CDR1 SGDLS and CDR2 YYNGEE come from the germline V gene. CDR3: CASSVGQGKDTQYF. The CDR3 coding sequence is TGTGCCAGCAGCGTAGGTCAGGGTAAAGATACGCAGTATTTT.

V usage is TRBV4-1 and J usage is TRBJ2-3; 10 bases map to TRBD2. The germline V gene encodes CDR1 MGHRA and CDR2 YSYEKL. Trimming at V came to 0 bases and at J to 5 bases, leaving 11 bases not matched to a gene. The CDR3 has 18 amino acids. CDR3 DNA sequence: TGCGCCAGCAGCCAAGATCAGACAGCGGGGGGGCCCCAAGATACGCAGTATTTT. Protein product: CASSQDQTAGGPQDTQYF.

This chain uses TRBV28 with TRBJ2-7, with TRBD2 identical over 8 bases. From germline, CDR1 is MDHEN and CDR2 SYDVKM. Losses at the gene ends were 5 bases for V and 3 bases for J; bases not matched to a gene: 9. The CDR3 covers 15 residues. The chain's CDR3 is CASSPPGGKLYEQYF. Written as DNA, the CDR3 is TGTGCCAGCAGTCCCCCGGGGGGGAAGCTCTACGAGCAGTACTTC. Full variable domain (remainder filled in from reference TRBV28 and TRBJ2-7): DVKVTQSSRYLVKRTGEKVFLECVQDMDHENMFWYRQDPGLGLRLIYFSYDVKMKEKGDIPEGYSVSREKKERFSLILESASTNQTSMYLCASSPPGGKLYEQYFGPGTRLTVT.

The rearrangement joins TRBV19 to TRBJ1-2; possibly TRBD1 for D (6 bases). This CDR3 comprises 15 residues. With 6 bases removed from V and 6 bases from J, the gap between germline ends came to 20 bases. Germline-derived CDR1 and CDR2 are LNHDA and SQIVND (reference sequence). CDR3 protein: CASRPQQGGAHGYTF. The CDR3 coding sequence is TGTGCCAGTAGACCCCAACAGGGAGGGGCACATGGCTACACCTTC.

This clone has a single count. This CDR3 reads CASSRDRGLQETQYF. DNA for the CDR3: TGTGCCAGCAGCCGGGACAGGGGGCTACAAGAGACCCAGTACTTC. The gene calls are TRBV7-7 and TRBJ2-5, with 12 bases that match TRBD1. The CDR3 spans 15 residues. The V and J ends lost 5 bases and 2 bases, in that order; junction bases with no gene match: 3. The V gene's germline CDR1 is SSHAT and CDR2 FNYEAQ (reference sequence).

The J gene is TRBJ1-1, the V gene TRBV30; D is possibly TRBD1 (5 bases). The CDR3 consists of 12 residues. V was shortened by 5 bases and J by 4 bases, with 11 bases between the two germline ends. Germline V gene sequence: CDR1 GTSNPN, CDR2 SVGIG (reference sequence). CDR3 in DNA: TGTGCCTGGGAAAGGGGTCTCACTGAAGCTTTCTTT. This codes for CAWERGLTEAFF.

The V and J genes are TRBV29-1 and TRBJ2-5; 8 bases match TRBD1. CDR1 and CDR2 (germline): SQVTM, ANQGSEA. This CDR3 region has 13 residues. Trimming cost V 3 bases and J 4 bases; bases outside gene matches: 4. As DNA, the CDR3 is TGCAGCGTTGATCGGCAGGGGGCAGAGACCCAGTACTTC. It specifies CSVDRQGAETQYF.

This rearrangement joins TRBV3-1 (or the pseudogene TRBV3-2) to TRBJ1-2; D possibly corresponds to TRBD1 (5 bases). Germline CDR1 LGHDT, CDR2 YNNKEL (reference sequence). The V end was cut by 0 bases, the J end by 7 bases, with 15 bases between. This CDR3 is 15 amino acids long. CDR3 coding DNA: TGTGCCAGCAGCCAAGAGGGGGGAGCACAACCTGGCTACACCTTC. Translating gives CASSQEGGAQPGYTF.

The V call is TRBV6-1, the J call TRBJ2-7; TRBD1 matches 7 bases. The V gene end was trimmed by 2 bases and the J gene end by 2 bases; junction bases not matched to a gene: 9. The CDR3 totals 16 residues. Germline V gene data show CDR1 as MNHNS and CDR2 as SASEGT. CDR3 protein: CASSEMGDSRPYEQYF. CDR3 DNA: TGTGCCAGCAGTGAAATGGGGGACAGTCGCCCCTACGAGCAGTACTTC.

A few counts support this clone. This chain connects TRBV15 to TRBJ1-1; no definite D call. The CDR3 has 13 amino acids. Germline values: CDR1 LNHNV, CDR2 YYDKDF (reference sequence). V lost 0 bases and J lost 8, with 10 bases in between. This chain's CDR3 is CATSRDWASEAFF. The CDR3 DNA follows: TGTGCCACCAGCAGAGATTGGGCATCAGAAGCTTTCTTT.

The sample holds a few counts of this clone. The chain combines TRBV19 with TRBJ1-4, with D perhaps TRBD1 (6 bases). The CDR3 extends over 15 amino acids. Between the trimmed V and J ends, which lost 5 bases and 5 bases, there was a span of 15 bases. Germline V gene data show CDR1 as LNHDA and CDR2 as SQIVND (reference sequence). The CDR3 nucleotides are TGTGCCAGTAGTGGCCCGACAGGCGGAAATGAAAAACTGTTTTTT. Protein product: CASSGPTGGNEKLFF.

V gene TRBV27 combines with J gene TRBJ2-2, with TRBD1 identical over 9 bases. CDR3 length: 15 residues. After removal of 6 bases from V and 0 bases from J, the junction contained 2 bases not matched to a gene. Germline lookup yields CDR1 MNHEY and CDR2 SMNVEV (reference sequence). The CDR3 here is CASSGDRANTGELFF. In nucleotides, the CDR3 is TGTGCCAGCAGCGGGGACAGGGCGAACACCGGGGAGCTGTTTTTT.

The rearrangement links TRBV30 to TRBJ1-5; 7 bases match TRBD1. This CDR3 is 15 amino acids long. In germline, CDR1 is GTSNPN, CDR2 SVGIG (reference sequence). V gave up 0 bases and J gave up 9 bases; unmatched junction bases: 11. Here the CDR3 reads CAWSVGTAFETPQHF. DNA of the CDR3: TGTGCCTGGAGTGTCGGGACAGCCTTCGAAACGCCCCAGCATTTT.

This chain joins TRBV7-9 and TRBJ2-7; weak D call: TRBD2 (5 bases). This CDR3 has 13 amino acids. The germline gives CDR1 SEHNR, CDR2 FQNEAQ (reference sequence). V was shortened by 5 bases and J by 3 bases, with 11 bases between the two germline ends. DNA of the CDR3: TGTGCCAGCAGCCCCGGGGTGATCTACGAGCAGTACTTC. It specifies CASSPGVIYEQYF.

The chain employs TRBV5-5 and TRBJ1-2, with a tentative D call TRBD1 (6 bases). Germline V gene lookup returns CDR1 SGHKS and CDR2 YYEKEE (reference sequence). CDR3 length: 15 amino acids. Trimming took 2 bases from V and 3 from J, leaving 14 bases between them. CDR3 residues: CASSFAGATDYGYTF. The CDR3 DNA sequence: TGTGCCAGCAGCTTTGCGGGGGCTACTGACTATGGCTACACCTTC.

The chain carries TRBV6-2 or TRBV6-3 and TRBJ1-2, with D maybe TRBD1 (5 bases). Germline V gives CDR1 MNHEY, CDR2 SVGEGT. The CDR3 contains 12 residues. Trimming left V 2 bases short and J 6 bases short, with 7 bases between. For the CDR3, the DNA is TGTGCCAGCAGTTACCGGGGGGATGGCTACACCTTC. This encodes CASSYRGDGYTF.

Only one count was recorded for this clone. The chain carries TRBV5-5 and TRBJ2-1, with 8 bases matching TRBD1. V lost 4 bases to trimming and J lost 5 bases; unmatched junction nucleotides: 11. CDR3 length: 16 amino acids. The germline V gene has CDR1 SGHKS and CDR2 YYEKEE (reference sequence). CDR3 sequence (DNA): TGTGCCAGCAGCCCTCCGACAGGGGCTCGGCACAATGAGCAGTTCTTC. It translates to CASSPPTGARHNEQFF.

The chain links TRBV5-5 to TRBJ1-1; no firm D call. Germline V gene lookup returns CDR1 SGHKS and CDR2 YYEKEE (reference sequence). With 2 bases removed from V and 7 bases from J, the gap between germline ends came to 12 bases. The CDR3 extends over 13 amino acids. The CDR3 reads CASSLAGYGEAFF. The CDR3, as DNA: TGTGCCAGCAGCTTAGCAGGATATGGTGAAGCTTTCTTT.

The V and J genes are TRBV28 and TRBJ1-5, with 9 bases fitting TRBD1. The CDR3 consists of 16 residues. V lost 4 bases to trimming and J lost 3 bases; unmatched junction nucleotides: 7. Germline CDR1 and CDR2: MDHEN and SYDVKM. The CDR3 spells CASSSPTGGNNQPQHF. In nucleotides, the CDR3 is TGTGCCAGCAGTTCCCCGACAGGGGGTAACAATCAGCCCCAGCATTTT. Looking up the rest from reference TRBV28 and TRBJ1-5 gives the full variable domain: DVKVTQSSRYLVKRTGEKVFLECVQDMDHENMFWYRQDPGLGLRLIYFSYDVKMKEKGDIPEGYSVSREKKERFSLILESASTNQTSMYLCASSSPTGGNNQPQHFGDGTRLSIL.

This chain joins TRBV19 and TRBJ2-6; D is uncertain. Germline CDR1 is LNHDA and CDR2 is SQIVND (reference sequence). The germline V and J ends were trimmed by 5 bases and 1 base, with 6 bases remaining between them. The length of the CDR3 is 14 residues. CDR3 coding DNA: TGTGCCAGTAGTTTTAGATCTGGGGCCAACGTCCTGACTTTC. Amino acid sequence: CASSFRSGANVLTF. The entire variable domain, with the rest obtained from reference TRBV19 and TRBJ2-6, is as follows: DGGITQSPKYLFRKEGQNVTLSCEQNLNHDAMYWYRQDPGQGLRLIYYSQIVNDFQKGDIAEGYSVSREKKESFPLTVTSAQKNPTAFYLCASSFRSGANVLTFGAGSRLTVL.

J is TRBJ2-7 and V is TRBV4-2; 7 bases match TRBD2. J lost 0 bases, V lost 1 base, and 3 bases had no gene match. Germline V gives CDR1 LGHNA, CDR2 YNFKEQ. The CDR3 has 15 residues. CDR3: CASSQAASGSYEQYF. CDR3 nucleotides: TGTGCCAGCAGCCAAGCGGCTAGCGGCTCCTACGAGCAGTACTTC.

The rearrangement joins TRBV5-4 to TRBJ2-4; no clear D. CDR3 length equals 14 residues. Germline lookup yields CDR1 SGHNT and CDR2 YYREEE (reference sequence). Trimming removed 2 bases at V and 8 bases at J, with 14 bases between. This chain's CDR3 is CASSFNEVAHIQYF. The CDR3 coding sequence is TGTGCCAGCAGCTTCAATGAAGTGGCCCACATTCAGTACTTC.

V and J are TRBV4-2 and TRBJ1-1, with 7 nucleotides matching TRBD1. Germline V gene lookup returns CDR1 LGHNA and CDR2 YNFKEQ. Losses at the gene ends were 4 bases for V and 2 bases for J; bases not matched to a gene: 10. The length of the CDR3 is 16 residues. The CDR3 DNA reads as TGTGCCAGCAGCCCCATACCGGGACAGAGAAACACTGAAGCTTTCTTT. Translating gives CASSPIPGQRNTEAFF.